These 13 T cell receptor beta chains were sequenced from one sample in a study of T cell responses to AZD1222 COVID-19 vaccine. Sequencing was performed with immunoSEQ multiplex PCR; in TCRdb, only in-frame clones are kept and a portion is missing. Of some 200,000 clones in the sample, around 93% are singletons; the top ten hold roughly 0.99%. The material sequenced was peripheral blood, taken on day 0 of MenACWY control vaccination. All receptors come from an adult in good health.

The rearrangement links TRBV7-2 to TRBJ2-3; 12 bases agree with TRBD2. There are 18 residues in the CDR3. Germline CDR1 is SGHTA and CDR2 is FQGNSA. Unmatched junction bases numbered 9, after V lost 1 base and J lost 4 bases. The CDR3 loop reads CASSLVASGGAWPDTQYF. CDR3 in DNA: TGTGCCAGCAGCTTAGTAGCTAGCGGGGGGGCATGGCCAGATACGCAGTATTTT.

This chain connects TRBV3-1 (or the pseudogene TRBV3-2) to TRBJ1-6; no clear D. CDR3 length equals 16 residues. Germline lookup yields CDR1 LGHDT and CDR2 YNNKEL (reference sequence). V was trimmed by 5 bases and J by 0 bases, leaving 11 bases between them. CDR3 protein: CASSSHSSSYNSPLHF. The CDR3 DNA follows: TGTGCCAGCAGCTCTCACAGTAGCTCCTATAATTCACCCCTCCACTTT.

This chain joins TRBV7-2 and TRBJ1-4; no reliable D call. CDR1 is SGHTA and CDR2 is FQGNSA in the germline V gene. The CDR3 is made up of 19 amino acids. Trimming pared 5 bases from V and 0 bases from J, leaving 22 bases between. Written as DNA, the CDR3 is TGTGCCAGCAGCCCGACCGTCGGCCAGACTCTGCCAACTAATGAAAAACTGTTTTTT. Translated: CASSPTVGQTLPTNEKLFF.

The chain is built from TRBV3-1 (or the pseudogene TRBV3-2) and TRBJ1-1, with D uncertain. In germline, CDR1 is LGHDT, CDR2 YNNKEL (reference sequence). CDR3 length equals 12 residues. Trimming shortened V by 4 bases and J by 3 bases, and 6 bases separated the two germline ends. The CDR3 DNA reads TGTGCCAGCAGCCTCGGGTACACTGAAGCTTTCTTT. Amino acids: CASSLGYTEAFF.

This rearrangement joins TRBV9 to TRBJ2-3, with TRBD1 identical over 7 bases. V shed 0 bases, J shed 4 bases, and the junction held 17 bases outside the gene matches. This CDR3 comprises 19 residues. Germline CDR1 is SGDLS and CDR2 is YYNGEE. The CDR3: CASSVDERSEHRGPDTQYF. CDR3 DNA: TGTGCCAGCAGCGTAGATGAGCGGTCCGAGCACAGGGGCCCAGATACGCAGTATTTT.

The chain is built from TRBV7-9 and TRBJ1-4, with TRBD1 matching over 8 bases. V shed 5 bases, J shed 7 bases, and the junction held 9 bases outside the gene matches. This CDR3 spans 15 amino acids. Germline V gene data show CDR1 as SEHNR and CDR2 as FQNEAQ (reference sequence). CDR3 loop: CASSHEGQGGEKLFF. CDR3 bases: TGTGCCAGCAGCCACGAAGGACAGGGAGGTGAAAAACTGTTTTTT. Full variable domain (remainder filled in from reference TRBV7-9 and TRBJ1-4): DTGVSQNPRHKITKRGQNVTFRCDPISEHNRLYWYRQTLGQGPEFLTYFQNEAQLEKSRLLSDRFSAERPKGSFSTLEIQRTEQGDSAMYLCASSHEGQGGEKLFFGSGTQLSVL.

The rearrangement joins TRBV2 to TRBJ2-3; the match to TRBD2 covers 8 bases. This CDR3 has 16 amino acids. The V gene's germline CDR1 is SNHLY and CDR2 FYNNEI. V gave up 2 bases and J gave up 5 bases; unmatched junction bases: 9. The CDR3: CASSEQAGGGEDTQYF. CDR3 nucleotides: TGTGCCAGCAGTGAACAGGCGGGGGGCGGGGAAGATACGCAGTATTTT.

J is TRBJ2-7 and V is TRBV13; 14 bases fit TRBD2. Germline values: CDR1 PRHDT, CDR2 FYEKMQ (reference sequence). Trimming cost V 5 bases and J 2 bases; bases outside gene matches: 17. CDR3 length equals 20 residues. CDR3 DNA: TGTGCCAGCAGCCTCGAGGGCCCGACTAGCGGGGGGGCGAACCCCTACGAGCAGTACTTC. Its translation is CASSLEGPTSGGANPYEQYF.

The chain recombines TRBV7-8 with TRBJ1-2; TRBD1 aligns across 9 bases. The length of the CDR3 is 12 residues. The germline CDR1 and CDR2 sequences are SGHVS and FQNEAQ. V was clipped by 8 bases and J by 4 bases; unmatched bases: 2. The CDR3 DNA sequence: TGTGCCAGCGGACAGGGGACCTATGGCTACACCTTC. Amino acids: CASGQGTYGYTF. The full variable domain, its missing parts supplied by reference TRBV7-8 and TRBJ1-2, is GAGVSQSPRYKVAKRGQDVALRCDPISGHVSLFWYQQALGQGPEFLTYFQNEAQLDKSGLPSDRFFAERPEGSVSTLKIQRTQQEDSAVYLCASGQGTYGYTFGSGTRLTVV.

This clone came up once. CDR3 amino acids: CASSLAAQETQYF. CDR3 DNA sequence: TGCGCCAGCAGCTTGGCTGCTCAAGAGACCCAGTACTTC. J is TRBJ2-5 and V is TRBV5-1; D is unresolved. The V and J ends lost 0 bases and 2 bases respectively, with 5 bases between them. Germline values: CDR1 SGHRS, CDR2 YFSETQ. The CDR3 has 13 amino acids.

The chain is built from TRBV9 and TRBJ2-1; D is uncertain. This CDR3 region has 14 residues. Trimming cost V 1 base and J 1 base, with 6 bases left between them. Looked up from germline, CDR1 is SGDLS and CDR2 is YYNGEE. The CDR3 loop reads CASSVSGSYNEQFF. The DNA of the CDR3 is TGTGCCAGCAGCGTATCCGGTTCCTACAATGAGCAGTTCTTC.

The chain recombines TRBV11-2 with TRBJ1-6; TRBD1 matches 7 bases. The length of the CDR3 is 14 residues. Germline V gene sequence: CDR1 SGHAT, CDR2 FQNNGV. With V trimmed by 4 bases and J by 9 bases, 6 bases remained unmatched. The CDR3 DNA reads TGTGCCAGCAGCTCCCGGGACAGAGTTTCACCCCTCCACTTT. Translating it yields CASSSRDRVSPLHF.

V and J are TRBV30 and TRBJ1-6; D ambiguous. The CDR3 contains 13 residues. The V gene's germline CDR1 is GTSNPN and CDR2 SVGIG (reference sequence). Trimming took 4 bases from V and 0 from J, leaving 4 bases between them. CDR3 in amino acids: CAWTSSYNSPLHF. DNA for the CDR3: TGTGCCTGGACTAGCTCCTATAATTCACCCCTCCACTTT.